Sample share makes the clone carrying this T cell receptor (beta chain) medium-sized. Its antigen is unknown. This sample was included in a study of early T cells in non-severe SARS-CoV-2 infection. On the study more broadly: Chains from this unsorted whole-blood bulk RNA could not be paired. Study outcomes and limitations: Comparison of clonotypes with VDJdb favored anti-spike CD8 responses while missing private and CD4 specificities.

Trimming left V 2 bases short and J 1 base short, with 9 bases between. Germline loops: CDR1 MDHEN, CDR2 SYDVKM. This CDR3 has 15 amino acids. Separate cDNA molecules each had unique molecular identifiers attached to them. Via MiXCR, TCRdb re-called the 5' RACE reads, giving one row per CDR3 protein. The table has about 48,000 distinct CDR3 sequences, more than 5.5% seen once. The rearrangement links TRBV28 to TRBJ1-5; no firm D call. The sample in question was whole blood, obtained at baseline. The clonotype comes from an adult who was a healthcare worker with PCR-confirmed SARS-CoV-2 infection or an uninfected control (not recorded which). Here the CDR3 reads CASSLGTQSNQPQHF. For the CDR3, the DNA is TGTGCCAGCAGTTTAGGAACTCAGAGCAATCAGCCCCAGCATTTT.